This TCR beta chain was captured by sequencing in a study of T cell responses to AZD1222 COVID-19 vaccine. Study-wide points: Spike was spanned by vaccine-associated CD4 TCRs, with dominance at 160-218 and 743-854. The number of AZD1222 recipients seropositive at baseline was only five to seven. Spike-specific TCRs gained breadth and depth after people received two AZD1222 doses.

Germline V gene lookup returns CDR1 KGHSH and CDR2 LQKENI. Trimming removed 6 bases from V and 2 bases from J; junction bases left unmatched: 4. CDR3 length equals 15 residues. TCRdb's table, derived via immunoSEQ multiplex PCR, lists solely in-frame clones and lacks some. Of about 170,000 clones listed, around 90% are singletons. As regards this clone: Antigen unknown.

Sequences were derived from peripheral blood, sampled on day 0 of AZD1222 vaccination. The TCR was taken from an adult in good health. This chain uses TRBV18 with TRBJ2-2; the match to TRBD1 covers 9 bases. This CDR3 is CASSSGQGNTGELFF. CDR3 DNA: TGTGCCAGCTCGTCGGGACAGGGAAACACCGGGGAGCTGTTTTTT. The whole variable domain, remainder taken from reference TRBV18 and TRBJ2-2, is NAGVMQNPRHLVRRRGQEARLRCSPMKGHSHVYWYRQLPEEGLKFMVYLQKENIIDESGMPKERFSAEFPKEGPSILRIQQVVRGDSAAYFCASSSGQGNTGELFFGEGSRLTVL.